The TCR beta chain under discussion was sequenced for a study of sequential checkpoint blockade in melanoma. As for treatment: randomized to nivolumab then ipilimumab (arm A) or the reverse (arm B). Here immunoSEQ multiplex PCR was the method, and the copy in TCRdb shows in-frame clones only, minus some. The table includes about 32,000 clones, about four fifths detected once. This sequence originates from a human donor with melanoma. The sample consisted of CD8+ T cells sorted from blood (inferred from file names), taken from a patient given nivolumab and ipilimumab in sequence.

The CDR3, as DNA: TGTGCCAGCAGCCCCCCGGAGGACAGGGTCTATGGCTACACCTTC. Encoded protein: CASSPPEDRVYGYTF. The rearrangement links TRBV7-9 to TRBJ1-2; 8 bases match TRBD1. The length of the CDR3 is 15 residues. Trimming cost V 5 bases and J 4 bases; bases outside gene matches: 9. CDR1 SEHNR and CDR2 FQNEAQ come from the germline V gene (reference sequence).